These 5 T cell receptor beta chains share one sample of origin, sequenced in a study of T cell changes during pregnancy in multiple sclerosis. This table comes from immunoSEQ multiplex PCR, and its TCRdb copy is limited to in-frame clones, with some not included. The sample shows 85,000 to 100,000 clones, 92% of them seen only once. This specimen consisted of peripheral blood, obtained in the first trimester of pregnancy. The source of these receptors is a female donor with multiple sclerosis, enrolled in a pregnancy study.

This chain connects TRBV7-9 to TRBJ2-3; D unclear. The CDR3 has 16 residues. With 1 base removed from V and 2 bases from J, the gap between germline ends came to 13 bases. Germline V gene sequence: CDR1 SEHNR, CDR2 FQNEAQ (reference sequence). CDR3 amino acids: CASSLGWAAPTDTQYF. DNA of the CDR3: TGTGCCAGCAGCTTAGGTTGGGCTGCTCCCACAGATACGCAGTATTTT. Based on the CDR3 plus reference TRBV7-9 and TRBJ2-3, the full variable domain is DTGVSQNPRHKITKRGQNVTFRCDPISEHNRLYWYRQTLGQGPEFLTYFQNEAQLEKSRLLSDRFSAERPKGSFSTLEIQRTEQGDSAMYLCASSLGWAAPTDTQYFGPGTRLTVL.

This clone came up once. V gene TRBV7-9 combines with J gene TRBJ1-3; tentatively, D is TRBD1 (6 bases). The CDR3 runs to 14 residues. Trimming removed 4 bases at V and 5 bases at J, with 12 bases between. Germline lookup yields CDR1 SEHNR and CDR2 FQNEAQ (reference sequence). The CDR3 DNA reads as TGTGCCAGCAGCTACACAGGGAATAGAAACACCATATATTTT. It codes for CASSYTGNRNTIYF.

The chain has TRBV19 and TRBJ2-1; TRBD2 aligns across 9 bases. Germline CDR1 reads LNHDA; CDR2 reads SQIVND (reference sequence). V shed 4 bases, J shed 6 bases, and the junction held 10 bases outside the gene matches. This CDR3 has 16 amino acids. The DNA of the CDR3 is TGTGCCAGTAGTACCCGGGGCGGGAGGGTCAGCAATGAGCAGTTCTTC. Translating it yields CASSTRGGRVSNEQFF.

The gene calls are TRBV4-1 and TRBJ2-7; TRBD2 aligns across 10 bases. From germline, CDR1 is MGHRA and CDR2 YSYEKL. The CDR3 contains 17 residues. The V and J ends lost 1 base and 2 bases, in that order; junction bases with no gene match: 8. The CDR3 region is CASSQAPRAGGAYEQYF. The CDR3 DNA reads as TGCGCCAGCAGCCAAGCCCCCCGAGCGGGAGGGGCCTACGAGCAGTACTTC.

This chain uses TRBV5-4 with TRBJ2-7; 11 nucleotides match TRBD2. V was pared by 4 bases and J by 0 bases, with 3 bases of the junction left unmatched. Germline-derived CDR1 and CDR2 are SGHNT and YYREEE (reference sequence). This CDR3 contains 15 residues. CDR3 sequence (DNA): TGTGCCAGCAGCGGGGGGACTAGCGGCTCCTACGAGCAGTACTTC. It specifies CASSGGTSGSYEQYF.